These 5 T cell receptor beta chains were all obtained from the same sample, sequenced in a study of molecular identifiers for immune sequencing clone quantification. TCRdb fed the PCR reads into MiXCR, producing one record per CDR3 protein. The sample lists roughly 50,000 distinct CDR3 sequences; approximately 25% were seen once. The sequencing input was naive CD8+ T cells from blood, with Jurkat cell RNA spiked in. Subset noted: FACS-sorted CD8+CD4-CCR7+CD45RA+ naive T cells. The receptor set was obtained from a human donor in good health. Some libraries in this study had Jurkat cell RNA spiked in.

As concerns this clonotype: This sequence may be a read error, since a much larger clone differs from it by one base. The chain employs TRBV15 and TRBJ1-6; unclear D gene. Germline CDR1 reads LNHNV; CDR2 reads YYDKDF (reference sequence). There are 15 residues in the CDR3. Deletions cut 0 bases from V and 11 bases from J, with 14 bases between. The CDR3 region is CATSRDRGTNPPLHF. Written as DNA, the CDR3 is TGTGCCACCAGCAGAGATAGAGGAACCAATCCACCCCTCCACTTT.

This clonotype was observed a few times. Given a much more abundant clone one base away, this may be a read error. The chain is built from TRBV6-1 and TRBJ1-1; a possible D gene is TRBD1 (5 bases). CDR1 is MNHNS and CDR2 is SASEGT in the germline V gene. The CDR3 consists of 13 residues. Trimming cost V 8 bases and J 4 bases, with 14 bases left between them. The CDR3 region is CASEGRMSTEAFF. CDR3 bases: TGTGCCAGCGAGGGACGGATGAGCACTGAAGCTTTCTTT.

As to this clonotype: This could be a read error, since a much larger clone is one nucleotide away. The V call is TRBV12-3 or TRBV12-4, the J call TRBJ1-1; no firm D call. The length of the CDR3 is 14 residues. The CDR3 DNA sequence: TGTGCCAGCAGTTTTGGCAATTTGAACACTGAAGCTCTCTTT. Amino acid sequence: CASSFGNLNTEALF.

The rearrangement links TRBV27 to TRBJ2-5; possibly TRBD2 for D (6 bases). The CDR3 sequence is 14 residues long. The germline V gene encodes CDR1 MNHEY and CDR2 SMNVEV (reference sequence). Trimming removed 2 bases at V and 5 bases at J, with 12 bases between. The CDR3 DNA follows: TGTGCCAGCAGTTTAATTGGCGGGATTGAGACCCAGTACTTC. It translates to CASSLIGGIETQYF.

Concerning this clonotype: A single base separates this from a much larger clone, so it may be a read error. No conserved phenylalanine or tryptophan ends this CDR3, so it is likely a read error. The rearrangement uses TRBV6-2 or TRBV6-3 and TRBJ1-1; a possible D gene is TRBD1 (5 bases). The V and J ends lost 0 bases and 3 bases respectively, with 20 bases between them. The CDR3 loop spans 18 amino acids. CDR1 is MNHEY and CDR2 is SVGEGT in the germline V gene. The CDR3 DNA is TGTGCCAGCAGTTACTCATCCGGGACCGCTAGTTTCGACACTGAAGCTTTCTAT. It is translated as CASSYSSGTASFDTEAFY.